This passage covers 11 T cell receptor beta chains from one sample sequenced in a study of T cell changes during pregnancy in multiple sclerosis. Using immunoSEQ multiplex PCR, the repertoire was profiled, and TCRdb retains in-frame clones only, with some absent. The profile covers some 100,000 clones, with approximately 92% appearing a single time and 2.5% to 3.5% taken by the ten largest. This specimen consisted of peripheral blood, obtained in the second trimester of pregnancy. The receptors derive from a female donor with multiple sclerosis, enrolled in a pregnancy study.

The chain combines TRBV19 with TRBJ2-5; 7 positions agree with TRBD1. The CDR3 is 15 residues long. Losses at the gene ends were 0 bases for V and 6 bases for J; bases not matched to a gene: 7. Germline values: CDR1 LNHDA, CDR2 SQIVND (reference sequence). Written as DNA, the CDR3 is TGTGCCAGTAGTATAGATCTCGCACAGGGGCAGACCCAGTACTTC. As protein: CASSIDLAQGQTQYF.

The J gene is TRBJ1-4, the V gene TRBV4-2; unclear D gene. This CDR3 has 17 amino acids. The germline V gene has CDR1 LGHNA and CDR2 YNFKEQ. The germline V and J ends were trimmed by 0 bases and 14 bases, with 25 bases remaining between them. The CDR3 region has the DNA TGTGCCAGCAGCCAAGATAGGGCGGGAAGTCTGACTAGAGGTCTGTTTTTT. It translates to CASSQDRAGSLTRGLFF.

The chain is built from TRBV11-3 and TRBJ2-1; 8 bases line up with TRBD2. V was clipped by 0 bases and J by 4 bases; unmatched bases: 8. The CDR3 is made up of 17 amino acids. Germline-derived CDR1 and CDR2 are SGHNT and YENEEA. The CDR3 is CASSLDTGLAGYNEQFF. CDR3 bases: TGTGCCAGCAGCTTAGACACTGGTCTAGCGGGTTACAATGAGCAGTTCTTC.

The V call is TRBV7-2, the J call TRBJ1-1; 7 nucleotides agree with TRBD1. This CDR3 spans 15 amino acids. The junction had 5 bases not matched to a gene; V was cut back by 3 bases and J by 1 base. CDR1 is SGHTA and CDR2 is FQGNSA in the germline V gene. Here the CDR3 DNA reads TGTGCCAGCAGCTTGGGACAGATGACGAACACTGAAGCTTTCTTT. This sequence encodes CASSLGQMTNTEAFF.

The V and J genes are TRBV5-5 and TRBJ1-4, with 8 bases lining up with TRBD1. The V and J ends lost 0 bases and 5 bases, in that order; junction bases with no gene match: 3. CDR1 is SGHKS, CDR2 YYEKEE, per germline (reference sequence). This CDR3 has 15 residues. In nucleotides, the CDR3 is TGTGCCAGCAGCTTGGTGGGACAGGAGAATGAAAAACTGTTTTTT. Amino acids: CASSLVGQENEKLFF. The full variable domain, its missing parts supplied by reference TRBV5-5 and TRBJ1-4, is DAGVTQSPTHLIKTRGQQVTLRCSPISGHKSVSWYQQVLGQGPQFIFQYYEKEERGRGNFPDRFSARQFPNYSSELNVNALLLGDSALYLCASSLVGQENEKLFFGSGTQLSVL.

The rearrangement uses TRBV19 and TRBJ2-1; 9 bases align to TRBD2. The CDR3 is 16 residues long. Germline CDR1 and CDR2: LNHDA and SQIVND (reference sequence). V shed 5 bases and J 0 bases; nucleotides not matched to a gene: 5. Written as DNA, the CDR3 is TGTGCCAGTAGTCCCGATAGCGGGAGCTCCTACAATGAGCAGTTCTTC. Translating it yields CASSPDSGSSYNEQFF.

V gene TRBV7-9 combines with J gene TRBJ2-3, with D maybe TRBD2 (7 bases). Germline V lookup: CDR1 SEHNR, CDR2 FQNEAQ (reference sequence). This CDR3 region has 16 residues. V shed 4 bases and J shed 5 bases, with 19 bases lying between them. In nucleotides, the CDR3 is TGTGCCAGCAGCTCCCAAGGGGGAGGGCCCCGAGATACGCAGTATTTT. Protein sequence: CASSSQGGGPRDTQYF.

J is TRBJ2-5 and V is TRBV2, with a weak D call TRBD1 (6 bases). Germline CDR1 SNHLY, CDR2 FYNNEI. The ends were cut back, 0 bases at V and 8 bases at J, with 16 bases in the middle. This CDR3 is 15 amino acids long. The CDR3 DNA reads TGTGCCAGCAGTGAAGCAAGGACAGCAACTCCCACCCAGTACTTC. Translated: CASSEARTATPTQYF.

This clone came up once. The rearrangement joins TRBV5-1 to TRBJ1-1; TRBD1 matches 7 bases. CDR1 is SGHRS, CDR2 YFSETQ, per germline. The CDR3 extends over 15 amino acids. Trimming removed 3 bases from V and 2 bases from J; junction bases left unmatched: 7. This CDR3 is CASSWTGTANTEAFF. CDR3 DNA: TGCGCCAGCAGCTGGACCGGGACAGCTAACACTGAAGCTTTCTTT.

The rearrangement uses TRBV11-2 and TRBJ1-1, with TRBD1 identical over 7 bases. The germline V gene encodes CDR1 SGHAT and CDR2 FQNNGV. The CDR3 extends over 16 amino acids. The trim removed 3 bases at V and 3 bases at J, leaving 10 bases unmatched. In nucleotides, the CDR3 is TGTGCCAGCAGCTTGAGGTGGGGACAGAAGCACACTGAAGCTTTCTTT. It yields the protein CASSLRWGQKHTEAFF.

The genes are TRBV28 and TRBJ1-1, with a tentative D call TRBD1 (5 bases). Germline CDR1 MDHEN, CDR2 SYDVKM. Trimming removed 4 bases at V and 0 bases at J, with 15 bases between. There are 16 residues in the CDR3. For the CDR3, the DNA is TGTGCCAGCAGTTGGGGGGAGGGCTCCTTGAACACTGAAGCTTTCTTT. Protein: CASSWGEGSLNTEAFF. Based on the CDR3 plus reference TRBV28 and TRBJ1-1, the full variable domain is DVKVTQSSRYLVKRTGEKVFLECVQDMDHENMFWYRQDPGLGLRLIYFSYDVKMKEKGDIPEGYSVSREKKERFSLILESASTNQTSMYLCASSWGEGSLNTEAFFGQGTRLTVV.